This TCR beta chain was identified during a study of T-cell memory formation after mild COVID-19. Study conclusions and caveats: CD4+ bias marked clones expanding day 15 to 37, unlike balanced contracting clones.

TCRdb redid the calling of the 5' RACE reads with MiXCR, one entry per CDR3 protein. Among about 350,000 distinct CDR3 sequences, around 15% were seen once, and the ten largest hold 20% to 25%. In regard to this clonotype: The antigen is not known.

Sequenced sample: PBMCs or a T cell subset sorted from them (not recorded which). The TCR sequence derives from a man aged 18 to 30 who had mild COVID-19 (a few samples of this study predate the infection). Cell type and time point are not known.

The CDR3 protein is CSARKYYSATQEGNEQFF. In nucleotides, the CDR3 is TGCAGTGCTCGAAAATACTACTCGGCCACACAGGAGGGGAATGAGCAGTTCTTC. The J gene is TRBJ2-1, the V gene TRBV20-1, with D possibly TRBD2 on 6 matching bases. CDR3 length equals 18 residues. V was shortened by 5 bases and J by 7 bases, with 30 bases between the two germline ends. From germline, CDR1 is DFQATT and CDR2 SNEGSKA (reference sequence).